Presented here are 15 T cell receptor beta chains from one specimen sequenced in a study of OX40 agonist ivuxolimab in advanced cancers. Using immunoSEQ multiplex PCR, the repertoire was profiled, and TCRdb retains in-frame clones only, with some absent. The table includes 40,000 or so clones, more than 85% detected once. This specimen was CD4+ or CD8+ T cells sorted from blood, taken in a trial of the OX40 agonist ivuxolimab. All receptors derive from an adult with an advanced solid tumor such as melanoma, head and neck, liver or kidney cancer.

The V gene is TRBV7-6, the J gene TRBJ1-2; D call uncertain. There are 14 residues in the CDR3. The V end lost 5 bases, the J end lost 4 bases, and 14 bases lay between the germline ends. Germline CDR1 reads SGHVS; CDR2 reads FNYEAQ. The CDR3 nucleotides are TGTGCCAGCAGCCCATTTGGCAACCGCTATGGCTACACCTTC. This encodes CASSPFGNRYGYTF.

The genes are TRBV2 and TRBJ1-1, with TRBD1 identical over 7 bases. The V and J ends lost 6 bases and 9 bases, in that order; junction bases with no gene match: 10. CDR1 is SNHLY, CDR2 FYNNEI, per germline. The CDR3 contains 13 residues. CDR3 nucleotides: TGTGCCAGCAGGGGACAGTGGCTGAGCAAAGCTTTCTTT. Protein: CASRGQWLSKAFF.

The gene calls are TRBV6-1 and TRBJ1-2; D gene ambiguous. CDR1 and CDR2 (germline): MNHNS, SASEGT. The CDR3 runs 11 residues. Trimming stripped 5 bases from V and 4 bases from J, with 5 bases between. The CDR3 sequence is CASSQIYGYTF. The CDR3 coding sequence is TGTGCCAGCAGTCAGATCTATGGCTACACCTTC.

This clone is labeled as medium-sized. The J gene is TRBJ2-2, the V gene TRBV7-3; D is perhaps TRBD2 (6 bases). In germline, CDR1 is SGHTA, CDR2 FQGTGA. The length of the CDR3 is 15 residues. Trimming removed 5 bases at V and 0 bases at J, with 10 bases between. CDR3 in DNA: TGTGCCAGCAGCCAGCGGGCCTCGAACACCGGGGAGCTGTTTTTT. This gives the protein CASSQRASNTGELFF.

The CDR3 region is CASSINPRTASGYTF. CDR3 coding DNA: TGTGCCAGTAGTATCAATCCTCGGACGGCGTCTGGCTACACCTTC. The chain combines TRBV19 with TRBJ1-2; D is ambiguous. This CDR3 is 15 amino acids long. The V end was cut by 3 bases, the J end by 7 bases, with 18 bases between. The germline CDR1 and CDR2 sequences are LNHDA and SQIVND (reference sequence).

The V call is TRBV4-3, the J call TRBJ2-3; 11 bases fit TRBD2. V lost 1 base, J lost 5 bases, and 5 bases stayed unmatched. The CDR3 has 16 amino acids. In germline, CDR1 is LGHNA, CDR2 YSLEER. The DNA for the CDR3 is TGCGCCAGCAGCCAAGTGTCTAGCGGGGGGCTAGATACGCAGTATTTT. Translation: CASSQVSSGGLDTQYF.

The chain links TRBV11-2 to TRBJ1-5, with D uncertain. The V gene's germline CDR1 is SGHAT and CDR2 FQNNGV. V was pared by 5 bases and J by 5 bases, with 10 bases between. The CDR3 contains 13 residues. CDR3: CASSPHPDQPQHF. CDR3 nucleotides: TGTGCCAGCAGCCCCCACCCGGATCAGCCCCAGCATTTT.

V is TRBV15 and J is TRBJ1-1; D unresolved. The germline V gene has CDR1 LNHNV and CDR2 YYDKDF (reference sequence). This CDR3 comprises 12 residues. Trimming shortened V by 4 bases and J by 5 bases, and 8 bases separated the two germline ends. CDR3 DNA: TGTGCCACCAGCACCCCCACGACTGAAGCTTTCTTT. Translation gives CATSTPTTEAFF.

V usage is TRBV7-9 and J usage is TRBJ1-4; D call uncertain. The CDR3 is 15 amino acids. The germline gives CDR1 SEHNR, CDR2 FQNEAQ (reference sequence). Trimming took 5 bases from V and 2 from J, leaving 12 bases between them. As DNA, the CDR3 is TGTGCCAGCAGCCCCTCGGGGATCACTAATGAAAAACTGTTTTTT. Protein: CASSPSGITNEKLFF.

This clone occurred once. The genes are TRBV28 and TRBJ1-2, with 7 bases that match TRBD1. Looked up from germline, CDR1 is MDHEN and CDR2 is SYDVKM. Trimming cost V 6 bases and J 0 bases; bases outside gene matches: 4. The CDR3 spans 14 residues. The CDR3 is CASSTGAANYGYTF. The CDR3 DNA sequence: TGTGCCAGCAGCACAGGGGCGGCTAACTATGGCTACACCTTC.

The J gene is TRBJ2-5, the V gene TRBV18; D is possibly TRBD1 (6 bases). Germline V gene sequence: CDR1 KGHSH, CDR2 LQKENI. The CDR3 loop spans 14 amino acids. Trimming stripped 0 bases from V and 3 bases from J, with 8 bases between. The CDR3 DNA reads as TGTGCCAGCTCACCACCCGGACAGAAAGAGACCCAGTACTTC. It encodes CASSPPGQKETQYF. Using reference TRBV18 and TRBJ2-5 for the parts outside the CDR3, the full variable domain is NAGVMQNPRHLVRRRGQEARLRCSPMKGHSHVYWYRQLPEEGLKFMVYLQKENIIDESGMPKERFSAEFPKEGPSILRIQQVVRGDSAAYFCASSPPGQKETQYFGPGTRLLVL.

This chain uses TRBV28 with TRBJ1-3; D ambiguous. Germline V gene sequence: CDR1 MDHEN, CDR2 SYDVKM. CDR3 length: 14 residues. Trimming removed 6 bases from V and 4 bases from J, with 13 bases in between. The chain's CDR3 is CASSTTYSGNTIYF. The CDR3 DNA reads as TGTGCCAGCAGCACGACATATTCGGGAAACACCATATATTTT.

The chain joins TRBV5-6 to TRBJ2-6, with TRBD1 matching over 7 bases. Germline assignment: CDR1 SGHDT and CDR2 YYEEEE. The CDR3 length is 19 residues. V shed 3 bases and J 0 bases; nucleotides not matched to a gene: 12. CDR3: CASSSARQGSFSGANVLTF. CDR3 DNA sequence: TGTGCCAGCAGCTCGGCCAGACAGGGCTCGTTCTCTGGGGCCAACGTCCTGACTTTC.

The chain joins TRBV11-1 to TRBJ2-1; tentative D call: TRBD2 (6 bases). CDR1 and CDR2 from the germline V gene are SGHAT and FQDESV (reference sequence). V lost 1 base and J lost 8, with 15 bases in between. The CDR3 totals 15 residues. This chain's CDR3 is CASSLDVGDLDEQFF. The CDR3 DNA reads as TGTGCCAGCAGCTTAGACGTGGGGGACTTAGATGAGCAGTTCTTC. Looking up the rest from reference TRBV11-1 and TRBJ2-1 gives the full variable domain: EAEVAQSPRYKITEKSQAVAFWCDPISGHATLYWYRQILGQGPELLVQFQDESVVDDSQLPKDRFSAERLKGVDSTLKIQPAELGDSAMYLCASSLDVGDLDEQFFGPGTRLTVL.

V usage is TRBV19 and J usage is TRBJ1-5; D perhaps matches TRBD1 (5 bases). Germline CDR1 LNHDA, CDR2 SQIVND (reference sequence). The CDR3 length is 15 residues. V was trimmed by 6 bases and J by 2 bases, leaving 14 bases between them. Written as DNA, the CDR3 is TGTGCCAGTAGAGTGGGTGGGGGAGGCAATCAGCCCCAGCATTTT. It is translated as CASRVGGGGNQPQHF.